This passage covers 10 T cell receptor beta chains from one sample sequenced in a study of blood T cell repertoires in COVID-19. Using immunoSEQ multiplex PCR, the repertoire was profiled, and TCRdb retains in-frame clones only, with some absent. There are about 220,000 clones in the sample; approximately 90% occur only once, and around 3.8% lies in the top ten. The sequencing input was PBMCs or T cells enriched from blood (not recorded which). The receptors were gathered from a woman between 35 and 50 years old with acute COVID-19.

This rearrangement joins TRBV4-3 to TRBJ1-2; no firm D call. This CDR3 contains 17 residues. In germline, CDR1 is LGHNA, CDR2 YSLEER. V lost 1 base and J 5 bases, leaving 20 bases between the germline ends. The CDR3 loop reads CASSQGRFEGTVYGYTF. CDR3 DNA: TGCGCCAGCAGCCAAGGAAGGTTTGAGGGAACCGTTTATGGCTACACCTTC.

The chain combines TRBV6-5 with TRBJ2-7, with 13 positions matching TRBD2. Germline lookup yields CDR1 MNHEY and CDR2 SVGAGI. J was trimmed by 4 bases and V by 4 bases; bases with no gene match: 1. The length of the CDR3 is 14 residues. CDR3 sequence reads: CASSSTSGGYEQYF. The CDR3, as DNA: TGTGCCAGCAGTTCGACTAGCGGGGGGTACGAGCAGTACTTC.

The gene calls are TRBV20-1 and TRBJ1-2; no clear D. The CDR3 totals 10 residues. Germline assignment: CDR1 DFQATT and CDR2 SNEGSKA (reference sequence). V was trimmed by 5 bases and J by 7 bases, leaving 8 bases between them. The CDR3 spells CSAAASGYTF. The DNA of the CDR3 is TGCAGTGCTGCTGCCAGTGGCTACACCTTC.

This clone counts as medium-sized. The chain links TRBV10-3 to TRBJ1-2, with 7 bases aligning to TRBD1. J lost 8 bases, V lost 6 bases, and 9 bases had no gene match. Germline loops: CDR1 ENHRY, CDR2 SYGVKD. This CDR3 is built from 13 residues. The CDR3 DNA is TGTGCCATCAGCGACAGGGTGGGTTCGGGCTACACCTTC. It yields the protein CAISDRVGSGYTF.

The V and J genes are TRBV6-5 and TRBJ1-2; tentatively, D is TRBD1 (5 bases). Germline V gene sequence: CDR1 MNHEY, CDR2 SVGAGI. Trimming cost V 4 bases and J 4 bases, with 13 bases left between them. This CDR3 comprises 14 residues. The CDR3 DNA sequence: TGTGCCAGCAGTTCCACCGGGACTATCTATGGCTACACCTTC. Protein: CASSSTGTIYGYTF.

V gene TRBV4-3 combines with J gene TRBJ1-2; no reliable D call. This CDR3 comprises 16 residues. With 0 bases removed from V and 4 bases from J, the gap between germline ends came to 15 bases. Germline V lookup: CDR1 LGHNA, CDR2 YSLEER. The CDR3 coding sequence is TGCGCCAGCAGCCAAGATCAGTCGTGGGGAGGCTATGGCTACACCTTC. Translated, it gives CASSQDQSWGGYGYTF.

This clone appeared once. This CDR3 reads CASSPSLDRVSTDTQYF. As DNA, the CDR3 is TGTGCCAGCAGCCCCTCGTTAGACAGGGTGAGCACAGATACGCAGTATTTT. This chain uses TRBV9 with TRBJ2-3; TRBD1 aligns across 7 bases. The CDR3 has 17 amino acids. V trimming: 4 bases; J trimming: 0 bases; junction bases outside the gene matches: 11. In germline, CDR1 is SGDLS, CDR2 YYNGEE.

The V call is TRBV19, the J call TRBJ2-3; 12 bases fit TRBD2. CDR1 is LNHDA and CDR2 is SQIVND in the germline V gene (reference sequence). CDR3 length: 16 amino acids. V was clipped by 6 bases and J by 5 bases; unmatched bases: 9. The CDR3 DNA sequence: TGTGCCAGTAGCTTCCTAGCGGGGGGGGCCGTAGATACGCAGTATTTT. It codes for CASSFLAGGAVDTQYF.

This clone was recorded once. The chain combines TRBV28 with TRBJ1-2; D unclear. The germline V gene encodes CDR1 MDHEN and CDR2 SYDVKM. This CDR3 is built from 14 residues. V lost 3 bases and J lost 13, with 21 bases in between. In nucleotides, the CDR3 is TGTGCCAGCAGTTTGTACGATCTGGGAGCGCATCTCACCTTC. Amino acids: CASSLYDLGAHLTF.

This chain links TRBV6-5 with TRBJ1-1; 8 bases agree with TRBD1. Germline trimming cut 6 bases from V and 5 bases from J; bases unmatched to any gene: 8. The CDR3 runs to 14 residues. The V gene's germline CDR1 is MNHEY and CDR2 SVGAGI. Here the CDR3 DNA reads TGTGCCAGCAGCAAGACAGGGGAATGGACTGAAGCTTTCTTT. This translates into CASSKTGEWTEAFF.